One TCR beta chain is described in this entry. The final CDR3 position lacks the conserved phenylalanine or tryptophan, pointing to a likely read error. No DNA is shown, since the ends of the CDR3 on it are uncertain; the CDR3 is the one TCRdb lists. These data are taken from a study of T cells in Graves' hyperthyroidism and ophthalmopathy. The CDR3 comprises 12 residues, both ends counted. The V gene's germline CDR1 is SNHLY and CDR2 FYNNEI. RNA transcripts served as the template for amplifying TCR beta CDR3 regions. A first-round RT-PCR of the TCR CDR3 used the HTBI primer set. TCRdb reprocessed the multiplex PCR reads with MiXCR, giving one entry per CDR3 protein. The sample has hundreds of thousands of distinct CDR3 sequences; about half are singletons.

The material sequenced was peripheral blood or thyroid tissue (not recorded which). This chain connects TRBV2 to TRBJ1-3; the listed D gene, TRBD1, was not tested against the DNA. The receptor's source is a woman younger than 35 with Graves' hyperthyroidism. CDR3 residues: CASSEGTGPASN.